This TCR beta chain was captured by sequencing in a study of T cell repertoires in cytomegalovirus infection. Study in general: In public TCR beta signatures, there were indications of both CMV infection and matching HLA type.

This clonotype occurred a few times. Its target is unknown. MiXCR, run by TCRdb on the reads, gives a single entry per CDR3 protein. The sample lists approximately 770,000 distinct CDR3 sequences, almost 30% seen once, with under 15% in the top ten. The sequence was obtained from a human donor in good health (CMV status not recorded). Some clones in this sample may be carry-over from other donors' samples. This specimen was cultured CD8+ T cells from PBMCs, taken from culture after CMV antigen stimulation.

The DNA for the CDR3 is TGTGCCAGCAGCTTAACGTCCCTAAGCCGACAGGGGCTTGCTTCGGCTTTCTTT. It is translated as CASSLTSLSRQGLASAFF. This chain uses TRBV7-3 with TRBJ1-1, with 8 positions matching TRBD1. CDR1 is SGHTA and CDR2 is FQGTGA in the germline V gene. The length of the CDR3 is 18 residues. V was clipped by 0 bases and J by 11 bases; unmatched bases: 20.